This T cell receptor beta chain was sequenced in a study of T cells in Graves' hyperthyroidism and ophthalmopathy. Overall study: Specimen type is peripheral blood, collected at initial diagnosis prior to any treatment. Study-wide results and limits: Appearing also in blood were most of the thyroid clonotypes expanded above 0.001.

Germline lookup yields CDR1 MNHNS and CDR2 SASEGT. The CDR3 has 17 residues. Losses at the gene ends were 6 bases for V and 5 bases for J; bases not matched to a gene: 12. Only a few counts were recorded for this clonotype. The target antigen is unknown. Stable Graves' hyperthyroidism meant no ophthalmopathy progression within 18 months. Patients with uncontrolled infections, other autoimmune diseases, pregnancy or lactation were excluded. Amplified regions were TCR beta CDR3 sequences from RNA transcripts. HTBI primers drove first-round RT-PCR of the TCR CDR3. One entry per CDR3 protein, called by TCRdb with MiXCR from the multiplex PCR reads. The data contain approximately 430,000 distinct CDR3 sequences, about a sixth of them singletons.

Sequenced sample: blood. The chain carries TRBV6-1 and TRBJ1-3, with 11 bases matching TRBD1. The TCR originated in a young woman with Graves' hyperthyroidism. The CDR3 here is CASSLGQGAYFRNTIYF. CDR3 nucleotides: TGTGCCAGCAGCCTCGGACAGGGGGCCTACTTTAGAAACACCATATATTTT.